The 24 T cell receptor beta chains reported below all come from one sample, sequenced in a study of breast tumors, draining lymph nodes, adjacent tissues. TCRdb independently ran MiXCR on the multiplex PCR reads; one entry per CDR3 protein. Of approximately 150,000 distinct CDR3 sequences listed, roughly 35% were seen once; the top ten hold about 3.8%. Breast cancer patients provided tissue from their axillary draining lymph nodes. Material: axillary lymph node tissue. The receptors were gathered from a female donor with breast cancer. Some clones in this sample may be carry-over from other donors' samples.

This clonotype was found a few times. With a much larger clone just one base away, this may be a read error. The chain is built from TRBV6-1 and TRBJ1-2, with D maybe TRBD1 (5 bases). The CDR3 is 13 amino acids. Germline V gives CDR1 MNHNS, CDR2 SASEGT. CDR3 loop: CASGEGDRRGYTF. CDR3 bases: TGTGCCAGCGGTGAAGGGGACCGTAGGGGCTACACCTTC.

This clonotype was observed a handful of times. The chain employs TRBV12-3 or TRBV12-4 and TRBJ1-1, with 7 bases that match TRBD1. The CDR3 runs to 15 residues. The trim removed 6 bases at V and 10 bases at J, leaving 17 bases unmatched. The CDR3 nucleotides read TGTGCCAGCAGCCAGACAGGGAGGGCAGTTCGGGTAGCTTTCTTT. Protein: CASSQTGRAVRVAFF.

This clonotype was counted at least ten times. This chain joins TRBV19 and TRBJ1-2, with D unresolved. The CDR3 spans 13 residues. CDR1 and CDR2 (germline): LNHDA, SQIVND (reference sequence). With 5 bases removed from V and 5 bases from J, the gap between germline ends came to 12 bases. In DNA, the CDR3 is TGTGCCAGTAGTGGCCCGGAGTCTTATGGCTACACCTTC. Its translation is CASSGPESYGYTF. Supplemented by reference TRBV19 and TRBJ1-2, the full variable domain reads DGGITQSPKYLFRKEGQNVTLSCEQNLNHDAMYWYRQDPGQGLRLIYYSQIVNDFQKGDIAEGYSVSREKKESFPLTVTSAQKNPTAFYLCASSGPESYGYTFGSGTRLTVV.

Regarding this clonotype: At one end, the junction sequence differs from germline, possibly due to a read error. J is TRBJ2-5 and V is TRBV20-1, with D perhaps TRBD1 or TRBD2 (5 bases each). The CDR3 length is 14 residues. Germline V lookup: CDR1 DFQATT, CDR2 SNEGSKA (reference sequence). The CDR3 region is CGARGGTEREAQYF. Written as DNA, the CDR3 is TGCGGTGCTAGAGGTGGGACGGAGCGAGAGGCCCAGTACTTC.

There are many counts of this clonotype. V gene TRBV4-3 combines with J gene TRBJ2-3; D gene unclear. This CDR3 is built from 15 residues. V gave up 1 base and J gave up 5 bases, with 13 bases separating them. Germline V gene sequence: CDR1 LGHNA, CDR2 YSLEER. Here the CDR3 reads CASSQGVSQRDTQYF. The CDR3 DNA reads as TGCGCCAGCAGCCAAGGTGTAAGTCAAAGAGATACGCAGTATTTT.

This clonotype was counted a single time. V gene TRBV20-1 combines with J gene TRBJ2-2; 7 bases match TRBD1. The CDR3 extends over 13 amino acids. The germline V gene has CDR1 DFQATT and CDR2 SNEGSKA (reference sequence). V lost 7 bases and J lost 8; bases outside the gene matches: 10. The DNA of the CDR3 is TGCAGTGTCTCGACAGGGATAGCTGGGGAGCTGTTTTTT. It encodes CSVSTGIAGELFF.

This clonotype was seen many times. V usage is TRBV12-3 or TRBV12-4 and J usage is TRBJ2-5; D unresolved. V was cut by 2 bases and J by 5 bases, with 9 bases left in between. This CDR3 has 13 amino acids. CDR3 in amino acids: CASSLWKGETQYF. The CDR3, as DNA: TGTGCCAGCAGTTTATGGAAGGGCGAGACCCAGTACTTC.

This clonotype was counted many times. The rearrangement joins TRBV4-1 to TRBJ2-3; no clear D gene. The CDR3 loop spans 15 amino acids. The ends were cut back, 0 bases at V and 5 bases at J, with 12 bases in the middle. Per the germline V gene, CDR1 is MGHRA and CDR2 is YSYEKL. CDR3 DNA sequence: TGCGCCAGCAGCCAAGAAATCAATGGCGTAGATACGCAGTATTTT. It is translated as CASSQEINGVDTQYF.

The sample holds one count of this clonotype. The genes are TRBV7-9 and TRBJ2-7; D is unclear. Germline loops: CDR1 SEHNR, CDR2 FQNEAQ (reference sequence). The CDR3 contains 14 residues. Deletions cut 4 bases from V and 0 bases from J, with 10 bases between. The CDR3 spells CASSSPVFSYEQYF. CDR3 in DNA: TGTGCCAGCAGCTCCCCCGTTTTCTCCTACGAGCAGTACTTC.

The chain uses TRBV11-1 and TRBJ1-1; D is unclear. The CDR3 spans 14 residues. The germline gives CDR1 SGHAT, CDR2 FQDESV (reference sequence). Trimming left V 5 bases short and J 1 base short, with 11 bases between. The CDR3 coding sequence is TGTGCCAGCAGCGTACCAGGATCGAACACTGAAGCTTTCTTT. The encoded protein is CASSVPGSNTEAFF.

This clonotype showed up just a few times. A much larger clone lies one base from this, so it may be a read error. The chain links TRBV11-2 to TRBJ1-5, with D maybe TRBD1 (6 bases). The CDR3 loop spans 14 amino acids. Deletions cut 5 bases from V and 7 bases from J, with 15 bases between. CDR1 is SGHAT, CDR2 FQNNGV, per germline. CDR3 sequence: CASSQAGGAQPQHF. CDR3 nucleotides: TGTGCCAGCAGCCAGGCTGGGGGCGCCCAGCCCCAGCATTTT.

This clonotype was counted between two and nine times. One base away lies a much larger clone, so this may be a sequencing read error. The chain employs TRBV5-1 and TRBJ2-7, with TRBD1 identical over 9 bases. CDR1 and CDR2 (germline): SGHRS, YFSETQ. This CDR3 spans 13 amino acids. The CDR3 loop reads CASSWDREYDQYF. DNA for the CDR3: TGCGCCAGCAGCTGGGACAGGGAGTACGACCAGTACTTC.

Regarding this clonotype: Given a much more abundant clone one base away, this may be a read error. This sequence joins TRBV6-5 and TRBJ2-2; no definite D call. Germline V gene sequence: CDR1 MNHEY, CDR2 SVGAGI. CDR3 size: 13 residues. Here the CDR3 reads CASSHSISGELFF. In DNA form, the CDR3 reads TGTGCCAGCAGTCACTCGATATCCGGGGAGCTGTTTTTT.

V and J are TRBV24-1 and TRBJ2-3; 13 bases match TRBD2. The CDR3 length is 20 residues. Germline V gene data show CDR1 as KGHDR and CDR2 as SFDVKD. Trimming at V came to 5 bases and at J to 4 bases, leaving 17 bases not matched to a gene. As DNA, the CDR3 is TGTGCCACCAGTGCCCCCGAGACTAGCGGGGGGCCGGTTTACGCAGATACGCAGTATTTT. This sequence encodes CATSAPETSGGPVYADTQYF.

The sample holds one count of this clonotype. This may come from a read error, since a much larger clone is one base off. Because it lacks the conserved phenylalanine or tryptophan at the end, this CDR3 is likely a read error. The CDR3 loop reads CASSGPLGEQYL. The CDR3 DNA follows: TGTGCCAGCAGCGGACCGCTTGGCGAGCAGTACCTC. The chain combines TRBV28 with TRBJ2-7; D not resolved. V was shortened by 6 bases and J by 6 bases, with 12 bases between the two germline ends. CDR1 and CDR2 from the germline V gene are MDHEN and SYDVKM. The CDR3 is 12 amino acids.

Many counts were recorded for this clonotype. The V and J genes are TRBV10-1 and TRBJ2-7, with D tentatively TRBD1 (6 bases). CDR3 length: 12 amino acids. V lost 0 bases and J 6 bases, leaving 6 bases between the germline ends. Germline V gives CDR1 WNHNN, CDR2 SYGVQD (reference sequence). CDR3 nucleotides: TGCGCCAGCAGTGAGTCGGGGGCCGAGCAGTACTTC. The encoded protein is CASSESGAEQYF.

This clonotype has a count of ten or more. This chain uses TRBV28 with TRBJ2-5, with 7 bases fitting TRBD2. The junction had 7 bases not matched to a gene; V was cut back by 5 bases and J by 4 bases. Germline CDR1 reads MDHEN; CDR2 reads SYDVKM. The CDR3 sequence is 14 residues long. The CDR3 DNA follows: TGTGCCAGCAGTACCACTTGGGGGGGAGAGACCCAGTACTTC. Residues: CASSTTWGGETQYF.

The chain's CDR3 is CASSRELQGDTGELFF. The CDR3 DNA reads as TGTGCCAGCAGCCGGGAACTCCAGGGGGACACCGGGGAGCTGTTTTTT. The V call is TRBV9, the J call TRBJ2-2; 7 bases are a match to TRBD1. Germline values: CDR1 SGDLS, CDR2 YYNGEE. The V and J ends lost 4 bases and 3 bases, in that order; junction bases with no gene match: 9. The CDR3 is made up of 16 amino acids. Complete variable domain (other parts from reference TRBV9 and TRBJ2-2): DSGVTQTPKHLITATGQRVTLRCSPRSGDLSVYWYQQSLDQGLQFLIQYYNGEERAKGNILERFSAQQFPDLHSELNLSSLELGDSALYFCASSRELQGDTGELFFGEGSRLTVL.

The table lists this clonotype with many counts. This chain joins TRBV7-6 and TRBJ1-5; D remains ambiguous. This CDR3 is built from 15 residues. Germline V lookup: CDR1 SGHVS, CDR2 FNYEAQ. The V end was cut by 5 bases, the J end by 6 bases, with 17 bases between. This CDR3 is CASSPEVEGSQPQHF. In DNA form, the CDR3 reads TGTGCCAGCAGCCCCGAGGTGGAGGGAAGTCAGCCCCAGCATTTT.

The sample holds many counts of this clonotype. The gene calls are TRBV24-1 and TRBJ1-2; D is ambiguous. This CDR3 contains 11 residues. Germline values: CDR1 KGHDR, CDR2 SFDVKD. Trimming shortened V by 9 bases and J by 0 bases, and 4 bases separated the two germline ends. In DNA, the CDR3 is TGTGCCACCGAAACTAACTATGGCTACACCTTC. As protein: CATETNYGYTF.

This clonotype was observed at least ten times. V gene TRBV20-1 combines with J gene TRBJ2-7; D is possibly TRBD1 (5 bases). The germline V and J ends were trimmed by 2 bases and 2 bases, with 16 bases remaining between them. Germline loops: CDR1 DFQATT, CDR2 SNEGSKA (reference sequence). The CDR3 has 15 amino acids. The CDR3 reads CSARYRQGLPYEQYF. The CDR3 DNA is TGCAGTGCTAGATATCGGCAGGGTCTTCCCTACGAGCAGTACTTC.

The rearrangement links TRBV2 to TRBJ2-3, with unresolved D. There are 13 residues in the CDR3. CDR1 and CDR2 from the germline V gene are SNHLY and FYNNEI. Trimming removed 8 bases at V and 4 bases at J, with 13 bases between. For the CDR3, the DNA is TGTGCCAGCTTGGATCACACGGCAGATACGCAGTATTTT. Amino acids: CASLDHTADTQYF.

The chain joins TRBV20-1 to TRBJ2-3, with 13 bases lining up with TRBD2. Germline assignment: CDR1 DFQATT and CDR2 SNEGSKA (reference sequence). J gave up 8 bases and V 7 bases, and 6 bases lay outside the gene matches. The CDR3 is made up of 13 amino acids. CDR3 amino acids: CSGQLAGGGTQYF. CDR3 DNA sequence: TGCAGTGGGCAACTAGCGGGGGGGGGTACGCAGTATTTT.

A word on this clonotype: This could be a read error, since a much larger clone is one nucleotide away. J is TRBJ2-2 and V is TRBV19; D perhaps matches TRBD2 (5 bases). CDR3 length: 18 amino acids. Per the germline V gene, CDR1 is LNHDA and CDR2 is SQIVND (reference sequence). The CDR3 DNA follows: TGTGCCAGTAGTCGGTGGGGTGCTGAGGGCGCGAACACCGAGGAGCCGTTTTTT. Encoded protein: CASSRWGAEGANTEEPFF.